These 17 T cell receptor beta chains came from one sample sequenced in a study of response to subunit inactivated influenza vaccine. TCRdb reprocessed the RT-PCR reads via MiXCR and lists one record per CDR3 protein. The data contain roughly 620,000 distinct CDR3 sequences, 11% of them seen just once; the ten biggest clones take up approximately 9.9%. The sample was also reused in another study, on T cells expressing NK-cell markers. That publication notes: Scientists made TCR beta cDNA using 5'RACE template switching with UMIs.

Sequencing was performed on PBMCs from blood, taken on the day of vaccination. Receptor source: a man aged 45-65 years who received an inactivated influenza vaccine.

This clonotype was seen a few times. The chain uses TRBV7-6 and TRBJ2-2, with D tentatively TRBD1 (6 bases). V lost 4 bases, J lost 5 bases, and 20 bases lay in between. Germline CDR1 and CDR2: SGHVS and FNYEAQ. This CDR3 contains 17 residues. In nucleotides, the CDR3 is TGTGCCAGCAGCTCCTTCGTAGCAGGGGCGTATACCGGGGAGCTGTTTTTT. Translation: CASSSFVAGAYTGELFF. Filled out from reference TRBV7-6 and TRBJ2-2, the complete variable domain reads GAGVSQSPRYKVTKRGQDVALRCDPISGHVSLYWYRQALGQGPEFLTYFNYEAQQDKSGLPNDRFSAERPEGSISTLTIQRTEQRDSAMYRCASSSFVAGAYTGELFFGEGSRLTVL.

The CDR3 sequence is CASSLTENPTDTQYF. As DNA, the CDR3 is TGCGCCAGCAGCTTGACAGAAAACCCCACAGATACGCAGTATTTT. The chain carries TRBV5-1 and TRBJ2-3; D call uncertain. The germline V gene encodes CDR1 SGHRS and CDR2 YFSETQ. V was cut by 1 base and J by 2 bases, with 11 bases left in between. CDR3 length equals 15 residues.

The chain is built from TRBV20-1 and TRBJ1-5; no firm D call. CDR1 is DFQATT and CDR2 is SNEGSKA in the germline V gene (reference sequence). This CDR3 has 13 amino acids. V shed 6 bases and J shed 5 bases, with 14 bases lying between them. CDR3 region: CSAIRATDQPQHF. CDR3 bases: TGCAGTGCGATCCGGGCCACCGATCAGCCCCAGCATTTT.

The rearrangement links TRBV7-2 to TRBJ1-2; D is ambiguous. V was clipped by 5 bases and J by 8 bases, with 15 bases between them. Germline V CDR1 and CDR2: SGHTA, FQGNSA. The CDR3 extends over 13 amino acids. The CDR3 loop reads CASSPAGPWGYTF. CDR3 DNA: TGTGCCAGCAGCCCCGCGGGCCCCTGGGGCTACACCTTC.

The rearrangement uses TRBV6-5 and TRBJ1-2, with D tentatively TRBD1 (5 bases). Between the trimmed V and J ends, which lost 0 bases and 5 bases, there was a span of 13 bases. From germline, CDR1 is MNHEY and CDR2 SVGAGI. The CDR3 contains 15 residues. In DNA, the CDR3 is TGTGCCAGCAGTTACTCTAACTCCGGGGCTTATGGCTACACCTTC. Translated, it gives CASSYSNSGAYGYTF.

For this clonotype: Since a much larger clone is just one base distant, this may be a read error. The V gene is TRBV29-1, the J gene TRBJ2-5; D unresolved. The CDR3 consists of 12 residues. Germline values: CDR1 SQVTM, CDR2 ANQGSEA. DNA of the CDR3: TGCAGCGTGGCGTTCTACCAAGAGACCCAGAACTTC. It codes for CSVAFYQETQNF. Filled out from reference TRBV29-1 and TRBJ2-5, the complete variable domain reads SAVISQKPSRDICQRGTSLTIQCQVDSQVTMMFWYRQQPGQSLTLIATANQGSEATYESGFVIDKFPISRPNLTFSTLTVSNMSPEDSSIYLCSVAFYQETQNFGPGTRLLVL.

V and J are TRBV14 and TRBJ2-7; TRBD1 is a possible D gene (5 bases). The CDR3 sequence is 13 residues long. Trimming pared 1 base from V and 7 bases from J, leaving 11 bases between. From germline, CDR1 is SGHDN and CDR2 FVKESK. This CDR3 reads CASSQGGRGEQYF. The CDR3 DNA is TGTGCCAGCAGCCAAGGAGGAAGGGGAGAGCAGTACTTC. The full variable domain, with the rest looked up from reference TRBV14 and TRBJ2-7, is EAGVTQFPSHSVIEKGQTVTLRCDPISGHDNLYWYRRVMGKEIKFLLHFVKESKQDESGMPNNRFLAERTGGTYSTLKVQPAELEDSGVYFCASSQGGRGEQYFGPGTRLTVT.

This clonotype occurred a few times. The chain couples TRBV28 to TRBJ2-3; 7 bases are a match to TRBD1. Germline V gene sequence: CDR1 MDHEN, CDR2 SYDVKM. V shed 6 bases, J shed 4 bases, and the junction held 7 bases outside the gene matches. This CDR3 is 14 amino acids long. The CDR3 region is CASSHRGAADTQYF. In DNA, the CDR3 is TGTGCCAGCAGCCACAGGGGAGCCGCAGATACGCAGTATTTT.

This clonotype was observed a handful of times. Sequence at one end of the junction differs from germline and may be a read error. The V gene is TRBV7-3, the J gene TRBJ2-1; D is uncertain. This CDR3 comprises 14 residues. Looked up from germline, CDR1 is SGHTA and CDR2 is FQGTGA. The CDR3 spells CASSLSSSHNEQFF. Written as DNA, the CDR3 is TGTGCCAGCAGCCTTAGCTCCTCCCACAATGAGCAGTTCTTC.

This clonotype was seen repeatedly, ten times or more. This chain connects TRBV6-2 or TRBV6-3 to TRBJ1-5; D is ambiguous. Germline V gene data show CDR1 as MNHEY and CDR2 as SVGEGT. Trimming shortened V by 2 bases and J by 9 bases, and 14 bases separated the two germline ends. This CDR3 comprises 14 residues. CDR3 DNA: TGTGCCAGCAGTTACCAAACAGCCAGTAGGCCCCAGCATTTT. This gives the protein CASSYQTASRPQHF.

This clonotype was seen a few times. This chain uses TRBV24-1 with TRBJ1-5, with D possibly being TRBD1 (6 bases). Between the trimmed V and J ends, which lost 4 bases and 2 bases, there was a span of 11 bases. CDR1 and CDR2 (germline): KGHDR, SFDVKD. The CDR3 contains 15 residues. CDR3 amino acids: CATSERGRGNQPQHF. In DNA, the CDR3 is TGTGCCACCAGTGAACGGGGGCGAGGCAATCAGCCCCAGCATTTT.

This clonotype came up a few times. The J gene is TRBJ2-2, the V gene TRBV10-3, with a tentative D call TRBD2 (6 bases). V was shortened by 8 bases and J by 3 bases, with 19 bases between the two germline ends. From germline, CDR1 is ENHRY and CDR2 SYGVKD. The CDR3 has 16 amino acids. In DNA, the CDR3 is TGTGCCATCCACCGGGGGTCCAGGGAGGACACCGGGGAGCTGTTTTTT. Translation: CAIHRGSREDTGELFF.

This clonotype was seen ten or more times. The chain carries TRBV5-1 and TRBJ2-6; no clear D gene. This CDR3 has 15 residues. Germline V lookup: CDR1 SGHRS, CDR2 YFSETQ. V lost 2 bases and J lost 1, with 7 bases in between. DNA for the CDR3: TGCGCCAGCAGCTTTGGGCGTTCTGGGGCCAACGTCCTGACTTTC. The encoded protein is CASSFGRSGANVLTF.

This clonotype was counted between two and nine times. The chain recombines TRBV9 with TRBJ2-7; 11 positions agree with TRBD1. The germline V gene encodes CDR1 SGDLS and CDR2 YYNGEE. This CDR3 region has 16 residues. V dropped 4 bases and J dropped 3; count of bases not matched to a gene: 9. The CDR3 loop reads CASSSSAGTGGYEQYF. The CDR3 bases are TGTGCCAGCAGCTCATCAGCCGGGACAGGGGGCTACGAGCAGTACTTC. Full variable domain (missing parts from reference TRBV9 and TRBJ2-7): DSGVTQTPKHLITATGQRVTLRCSPRSGDLSVYWYQQSLDQGLQFLIQYYNGEERAKGNILERFSAQQFPDLHSELNLSSLELGDSALYFCASSSSAGTGGYEQYFGPGTRLTVT.

This clonotype was seen more than once but under ten times. This rearrangement joins TRBV12-3 or TRBV12-4 to TRBJ1-4, with D perhaps matching TRBD1 (5 bases). The CDR3 consists of 15 residues. The V end lost 6 bases, the J end lost 6 bases, and 17 bases lay between the germline ends. CDR3 in amino acids: CASRPQGVWDEKLFF. Here the CDR3 DNA reads TGTGCCAGCAGGCCCCAGGGTGTTTGGGATGAAAAACTGTTTTTT.

This clonotype was observed at least ten times. The chain links TRBV12-3 or TRBV12-4 to TRBJ2-7; the match to TRBD2 covers 8 bases. There are 14 residues in the CDR3. After removal of 3 bases from V and 0 bases from J, the junction contained 1 base not matched to a gene. The CDR3 sequence is CASSFGTSSYEQYF. CDR3 nucleotide sequence: TGTGCCAGCAGTTTCGGGACTAGCTCCTACGAGCAGTACTTC.

This clonotype was recorded many times. The chain carries TRBV12-3 or TRBV12-4 and TRBJ2-5; D not certain. V lost 2 bases and J lost 1, with 5 bases in between. The CDR3 is 13 residues long. The CDR3 DNA reads as TGTGCCAGCAGTTTATGGACCCAAGAGACCCAGTACTTC. Translated, it gives CASSLWTQETQYF.